A selection of T cell receptor beta chains follows, all from one sample in a study of blood T cell repertoires in COVID-19. Only in-frame clones appear in the TCRdb table, and some are missing; sequencing was by immunoSEQ multiplex PCR. The sample has over 250,000 clones; 85% to 90% are singletons. The material sequenced was PBMCs or T cells enriched from blood (not recorded which). These receptors came from a man aged 40-49 years who had recovered from COVID-19. CDR3s include the opening cysteine and the closing phenylalanine or tryptophan. Fields, in order: CDR3 DNA, CDR3 protein, D gene, V gene, J gene, clone size. D genes are given only for firm matches. Size is stated for part of the rows, as once, few or many counts, or as a class when the clone is expanded.

cdr3_nt: TGCGCCAGCAGCTCGGGAGCTGCAACAGATACGCAGTATTTT
cdr3_aa: CASSSGAATDTQYF
d_call: .
v_call: TRBV5-1
j_call: TRBJ2-3
clone_size: .

cdr3_nt: TGTGCTAGCTCTCCCCAAAAACCAGGGGTCTCCTACAATGAGCAGTTCTTC
cdr3_aa: CASSPQKPGVSYNEQFF
d_call: .
v_call: TRBV12-5
j_call: TRBJ2-1
clone_size: .

cdr3_nt: TGTGCCAGCAGCCCTGGGACTAGCGGGAGGTCAGATACGCAGTATTTT
cdr3_aa: CASSPGTSGRSDTQYF
d_call: TRBD2
v_call: TRBV7-2
j_call: TRBJ2-3
clone_size: .

cdr3_nt: TGTGCCAGCAGTTCTCAGGGGTTTGGCACTGAAGCTTTCTTT
cdr3_aa: CASSSQGFGTEAFF
d_call: .
v_call: TRBV6-2/TRBV6-3
j_call: TRBJ1-1
clone_size: .

cdr3_nt: TGTGCCAGCAGCGTAGCTCGGGGGTCCTACTGGGACAATGAGCAGTTCTTC
cdr3_aa: CASSVARGSYWDNEQFF
d_call: .
v_call: TRBV9
j_call: TRBJ2-1
clone_size: .

cdr3_nt: TGTGCCAGCAGCGCTAGAGGATCTAAGAGCTCTGGAAACACCATATATTTT
cdr3_aa: CASSARGSKSSGNTIYF
d_call: .
v_call: TRBV9
j_call: TRBJ1-3
clone_size: .

cdr3_nt: TGTGCCAGCACCCCCCCTCCGGGAGAAAACACCGGGGAGCTGTTTTTT
cdr3_aa: CASTPPPGENTGELFF
d_call: .
v_call: TRBV28
j_call: TRBJ2-2
clone_size: .

cdr3_nt: TGTGCCAGCAGCTCAAGACAGGGGGCTAATTCACCCCTCCACTTT
cdr3_aa: CASSSRQGANSPLHF
d_call: TRBD1
v_call: TRBV11-3
j_call: TRBJ1-6
clone_size: .

cdr3_nt: TGTGCCAGCACCAAAGGGAGGAGCTCCTACGAGCAGTACTTC
cdr3_aa: CASTKGRSSYEQYF
d_call: .
v_call: TRBV7-9
j_call: TRBJ2-7
clone_size: .

cdr3_nt: TGTGCCAGCAGTCCATGGGTACAGGGGGCGAGCACCGGGGAGCTGTTTTTT
cdr3_aa: CASSPWVQGASTGELFF
d_call: TRBD1
v_call: TRBV27
j_call: TRBJ2-2
clone_size: .

cdr3_nt: TGTGCCAGCAGCTTGGACAGGGCTGGGGCCAACGTCCTGACTTTC
cdr3_aa: CASSLDRAGANVLTF
d_call: TRBD1
v_call: TRBV7-3
j_call: TRBJ2-6
clone_size: .

cdr3_nt: TGTGCCACCAGTGAGGAATGGGACAGCAAAGAGACCCAGTACTTC
cdr3_aa: CATSEEWDSKETQYF
d_call: TRBD1
v_call: TRBV24-1
j_call: TRBJ2-5
clone_size: .

cdr3_nt: TGCGCCAGCAGCCAAGATTTCCTACAGGGACATCAGCCCCAGCATTTT
cdr3_aa: CASSQDFLQGHQPQHF
d_call: .
v_call: TRBV4-3
j_call: TRBJ1-5
clone_size: .

cdr3_nt: TGTGCCAGCAGTTACTCGTGGGGGGCCGGGGAGCTGTTTTTT
cdr3_aa: CASSYSWGAGELFF
d_call: .
v_call: TRBV6-5
j_call: TRBJ2-2
clone_size: .

cdr3_nt: TGTGCCAGCAGCACCCGCGGGCTGGTGCGGATCGAGGCGGAGACCCAGTACTTC
cdr3_aa: CASSTRGLVRIEAETQYF
d_call: .
v_call: TRBV11-2
j_call: TRBJ2-5
clone_size: few

cdr3_nt: TGCGCCAGCAGCTTGCGACTAGCGGGAGGTATCACAGATACGCAGTATTTT
cdr3_aa: CASSLRLAGGITDTQYF
d_call: TRBD2
v_call: TRBV5-1
j_call: TRBJ2-3
clone_size: .

cdr3_nt: TGTGCCAGCAGCCAAACAGACAGATCCAGCACAGATACGCAGTATTTT
cdr3_aa: CASSQTDRSSTDTQYF
d_call: .
v_call: TRBV3-1/TRBV3-2
j_call: TRBJ2-3
clone_size: .

cdr3_nt: TGTGCCAGTATAGGGGTCGGCTATGGCTACACCTTC
cdr3_aa: CASIGVGYGYTF
d_call: .
v_call: TRBV9
j_call: TRBJ1-2
clone_size: once

cdr3_nt: TGTGCCAGCACCAGCGGGAGCCAACAGTTCTTC
cdr3_aa: CASTSGSQQFF
d_call: TRBD2
v_call: TRBV12-3/TRBV12-4
j_call: TRBJ2-1
clone_size: .

cdr3_nt: TGTGCCACCAGCAGAGATTCGCGACTCTTTTACAACAATGAGCAGTTCTTC
cdr3_aa: CATSRDSRLFYNNEQFF
d_call: .
v_call: TRBV15
j_call: TRBJ2-1
clone_size: .

cdr3_nt: TGTGCCAGCAGGGCCCCGAGGCCCGCTAACTATGGCTACACCTTC
cdr3_aa: CASRAPRPANYGYTF
d_call: .
v_call: TRBV19
j_call: TRBJ1-2
clone_size: .

cdr3_nt: TGCGCCAGCAGCCAAGCGCTAGCGCACTCCTACGAGCAGTACTTC
cdr3_aa: CASSQALAHSYEQYF
d_call: .
v_call: TRBV4-1
j_call: TRBJ2-7
clone_size: .

cdr3_nt: TGTGCCAGCAGCCCCAGGACTAGCCAAGAGACCCAGTACTTC
cdr3_aa: CASSPRTSQETQYF
d_call: TRBD2
v_call: TRBV7-2
j_call: TRBJ2-5
clone_size: .

cdr3_nt: TGCGCCAGCAGCCGGGGACAGCAACATGAAAAACTGTTTTTT
cdr3_aa: CASSRGQQHEKLFF
d_call: TRBD1
v_call: TRBV5-1
j_call: TRBJ1-4
clone_size: .

cdr3_nt: TGTGCCAGCAGCTTAGTCGGGCTAGCTACAGATACGCAGTATTTT
cdr3_aa: CASSLVGLATDTQYF
d_call: .
v_call: TRBV7-2
j_call: TRBJ2-3
clone_size: .

cdr3_nt: TGTGCCACCAGCAGAGGTCAGGGGGCGGTCTACGAGCAGTACTTC
cdr3_aa: CATSRGQGAVYEQYF
d_call: TRBD1
v_call: TRBV15
j_call: TRBJ2-7
clone_size: .

cdr3_nt: TGCAGTGCTACCGCGGGCTATGGCTACACCTTC
cdr3_aa: CSATAGYGYTF
d_call: .
v_call: TRBV20-1
j_call: TRBJ1-2
clone_size: .

cdr3_nt: TGCAGCGTTTATGGAATGACAGGGGGCATCTATGGCTACACCTTC
cdr3_aa: CSVYGMTGGIYGYTF
d_call: TRBD1
v_call: TRBV29-1
j_call: TRBJ1-2
clone_size: once

cdr3_nt: TGTGCCAGTAGTATATTATCGGGACTTTACTATGGCTACACCTTC
cdr3_aa: CASSILSGLYYGYTF
d_call: .
v_call: TRBV19
j_call: TRBJ1-2
clone_size: .

cdr3_nt: TGTGCCAGCAATCCAGAAGTTACAGTTGGCTACACCTTC
cdr3_aa: CASNPEVTVGYTF
d_call: .
v_call: TRBV7-9
j_call: TRBJ1-2
clone_size: .

cdr3_nt: TGTGCCAGCAGCTTAAACTCCCGCAGGGGGGAGGTACAAGATGAGCAGTTCTTC
cdr3_aa: CASSLNSRRGEVQDEQFF
d_call: .
v_call: TRBV7-9
j_call: TRBJ2-1
clone_size: .

cdr3_nt: TGTGCCAGCAGCTTAGCCCAGGGGGCTACGGATGAGCAGTTCTTC
cdr3_aa: CASSLAQGATDEQFF
d_call: TRBD1
v_call: TRBV7-9
j_call: TRBJ2-1
clone_size: .

cdr3_nt: TGTGCCAGCAGCCCCGGACAGGGGGCCCGCTATGGCTACACCTTC
cdr3_aa: CASSPGQGARYGYTF
d_call: TRBD1
v_call: TRBV7-9
j_call: TRBJ1-2
clone_size: .

cdr3_nt: TGTGCCAGCAGCCGAACCGGGACAGACCAAGAGACCCAGTACTTC
cdr3_aa: CASSRTGTDQETQYF
d_call: TRBD1
v_call: TRBV7-3
j_call: TRBJ2-5
clone_size: .

cdr3_nt: TGTGCCACCAGCAGAGACTGGGGAGCAACTAATGAAAAACTGTTTTTT
cdr3_aa: CATSRDWGATNEKLFF
d_call: .
v_call: TRBV15
j_call: TRBJ1-4
clone_size: .

cdr3_nt: TGTGCCATCAGTGAGTCGGGGGGACAGGGGGTCACAGATACGCAGTATTTT
cdr3_aa: CAISESGGQGVTDTQYF
d_call: TRBD1
v_call: TRBV10-3
j_call: TRBJ2-3
clone_size: .

cdr3_nt: TGTGCCACCAGTGATTTGACGGGAGAGGCTTCGAGGGAGACCCAGTACTTC
cdr3_aa: CATSDLTGEASRETQYF
d_call: .
v_call: TRBV24-1
j_call: TRBJ2-5
clone_size: .

cdr3_nt: TGCGCCAGCAGCCCGGGGGACAGGGCCTCCTCTGGAAACACCATATATTTT
cdr3_aa: CASSPGDRASSGNTIYF
d_call: TRBD1
v_call: TRBV5-1
j_call: TRBJ1-3
clone_size: .

cdr3_nt: TGTGCCAGCAGCAGGGACATCGGAAACACCATATATTTT
cdr3_aa: CASSRDIGNTIYF
d_call: .
v_call: TRBV9
j_call: TRBJ1-3
clone_size: .

cdr3_nt: TGTGCCAGCAGCGTTAGGGAGTCTTATGGCTACACCTTC
cdr3_aa: CASSVRESYGYTF
d_call: .
v_call: TRBV25-1
j_call: TRBJ1-2
clone_size: .

cdr3_nt: TGTGCCAGCAGCTTCTTCGTAGCGGGAGCAGGGTGGAATGAGCAGTTCTTC
cdr3_aa: CASSFFVAGAGWNEQFF
d_call: TRBD2
v_call: TRBV7-6
j_call: TRBJ2-1
clone_size: .

cdr3_nt: TGTGCCAGCAGTTACCGCGCGTACTCGAACACCGGGGAGCTGTTTTTT
cdr3_aa: CASSYRAYSNTGELFF
d_call: .
v_call: TRBV6-2/TRBV6-3
j_call: TRBJ2-2
clone_size: .

cdr3_nt: TGCGCCAGCGGATTCTTACAGGGGGCGAACACCGGGGAGCTGTTTTTT
cdr3_aa: CASGFLQGANTGELFF
d_call: TRBD1
v_call: TRBV5-1
j_call: TRBJ2-2
clone_size: once

cdr3_nt: TGTGCCAGCAGCGACCGAGGGGACTACACAGATACGCAGTATTTT
cdr3_aa: CASSDRGDYTDTQYF
d_call: TRBD2
v_call: TRBV9
j_call: TRBJ2-3
clone_size: .

cdr3_nt: TGTGCCAGTAGCTGGGACTTTTACAATGAGCAGTTCTTC
cdr3_aa: CASSWDFYNEQFF
d_call: .
v_call: TRBV19
j_call: TRBJ2-1
clone_size: .

cdr3_nt: TGTGCCAGCAGTTTAGTTTTCCCGGCGGACACTGAAGCTTTCTTT
cdr3_aa: CASSLVFPADTEAFF
d_call: .
v_call: TRBV27
j_call: TRBJ1-1
clone_size: .

cdr3_nt: TGTGCCAGCAGTTATCTAGCGGGGCAAGAGACCCAGTACTTC
cdr3_aa: CASSYLAGQETQYF
d_call: TRBD2
v_call: TRBV28
j_call: TRBJ2-5
clone_size: .

cdr3_nt: TGTGCCATCAGTGAGGTGCGGGGACAGATTGCCTACGAGCAGTACTTC
cdr3_aa: CAISEVRGQIAYEQYF
d_call: .
v_call: TRBV10-3
j_call: TRBJ2-7
clone_size: .

cdr3_nt: TGCGCCAGCAGCCCGCGGACAGGAGATGGCTACACCTTC
cdr3_aa: CASSPRTGDGYTF
d_call: TRBD1
v_call: TRBV5-1
j_call: TRBJ1-2
clone_size: .

cdr3_nt: TGTGCCAGCAGGGACAGGAACACTGAAGCTTTCTTT
cdr3_aa: CASRDRNTEAFF
d_call: .
v_call: TRBV12-3/TRBV12-4
j_call: TRBJ1-1
clone_size: .

cdr3_nt: TGCGCCAGCAGCAGGACTTCCGACTCCTACGAGCAGTACTTC
cdr3_aa: CASSRTSDSYEQYF
d_call: .
v_call: TRBV4-1
j_call: TRBJ2-7
clone_size: .

cdr3_nt: TGTGCCAGCAGCCAAGCGGCTAGCGGGAGTTGGGACACCGGGGAGCTGTTTTTT
cdr3_aa: CASSQAASGSWDTGELFF
d_call: TRBD2
v_call: TRBV4-2
j_call: TRBJ2-2
clone_size: .

cdr3_nt: TGTGCCAGCAGCCGATTAGCGGGAGTGGTCACCGGGGAGCTGTTTTTT
cdr3_aa: CASSRLAGVVTGELFF
d_call: TRBD2
v_call: TRBV7-8
j_call: TRBJ2-2
clone_size: many